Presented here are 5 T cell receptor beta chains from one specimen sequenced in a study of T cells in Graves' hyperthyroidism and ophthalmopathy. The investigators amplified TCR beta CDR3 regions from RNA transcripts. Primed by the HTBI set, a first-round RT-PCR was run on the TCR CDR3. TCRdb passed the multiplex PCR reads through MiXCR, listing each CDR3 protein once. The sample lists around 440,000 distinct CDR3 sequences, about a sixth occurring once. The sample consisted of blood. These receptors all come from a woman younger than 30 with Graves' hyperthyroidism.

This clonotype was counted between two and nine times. The CDR3 nucleotides read TGTGCCAGCAGCCCCGGGGACGGACTTAATGAAAAACTGTTTTTT. Amino acid sequence: CASSPGDGLNEKLFF. The chain has TRBV7-9 and TRBJ1-4; D may be TRBD1 (5 bases). Trimming took 5 bases from V and 4 from J, leaving 14 bases between them. This CDR3 is 15 amino acids long. Germline V CDR1 and CDR2: SEHNR, FQNEAQ (reference sequence).

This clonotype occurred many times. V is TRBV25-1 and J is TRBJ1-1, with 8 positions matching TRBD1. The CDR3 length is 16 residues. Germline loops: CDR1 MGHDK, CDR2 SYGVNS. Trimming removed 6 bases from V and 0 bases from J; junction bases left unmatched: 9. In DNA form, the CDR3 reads TGTGCCAGCAGCTATGGACAGGGCTTTTTGAACACTGAAGCTTTCTTT. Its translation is CASSYGQGFLNTEAFF.

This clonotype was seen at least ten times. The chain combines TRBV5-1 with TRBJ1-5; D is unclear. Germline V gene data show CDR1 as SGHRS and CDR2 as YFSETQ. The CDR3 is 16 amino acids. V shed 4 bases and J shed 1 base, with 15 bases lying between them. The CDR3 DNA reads TGCGCCAGCAGCCCAAGAGGGATGGGAAGCAATCAGCCCCAGCATTTT. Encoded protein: CASSPRGMGSNQPQHF.

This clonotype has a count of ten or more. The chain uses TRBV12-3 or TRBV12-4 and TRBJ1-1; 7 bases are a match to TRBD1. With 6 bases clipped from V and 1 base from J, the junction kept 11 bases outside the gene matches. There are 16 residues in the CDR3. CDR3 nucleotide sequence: TGTGCCAGCAGAAATGACAGGGTTTTTGGGAACACTGAAGCTTTCTTT. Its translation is CASRNDRVFGNTEAFF.

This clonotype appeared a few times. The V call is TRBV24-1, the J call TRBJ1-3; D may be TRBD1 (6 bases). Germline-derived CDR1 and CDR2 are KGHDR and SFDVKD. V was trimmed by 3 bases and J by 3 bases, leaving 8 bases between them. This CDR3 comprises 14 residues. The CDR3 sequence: CATSDGGLGNTIYF. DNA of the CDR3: TGTGCCACCAGTGATGGGGGGCTTGGAAACACCATATATTTT.